This TCR beta chain was sequenced in a study of blood T cell repertoires in COVID-19. Overall study context: Both acute and convalescent COVID-19 samples were obtained from the United States, Italy and Spain.

Germline values: CDR1 LGHNA, CDR2 YNFKEQ. The CDR3 runs to 15 residues. V lost 4 bases to trimming and J lost 5 bases; unmatched junction nucleotides: 6. This clone showed up just once. Repertoires were generated with immunoSEQ multiplex PCR, while TCRdb's copy carries only in-frame clones and drops some. The sample has 200,000 to 250,000 clones; about 87% are singletons. The V and J genes are TRBV4-2 and TRBJ1-4, with 8 positions matching TRBD1. The TCR was taken from a man aged 25 to 45 with COVID-19, enrolled during active disease. Sequenced: peripheral blood. CDR3 DNA sequence: TGTGCCAGCAGCCCGGGGACAGGTCAGAATGAAAAACTGTTTTTT. It translates to CASSPGTGQNEKLFF.